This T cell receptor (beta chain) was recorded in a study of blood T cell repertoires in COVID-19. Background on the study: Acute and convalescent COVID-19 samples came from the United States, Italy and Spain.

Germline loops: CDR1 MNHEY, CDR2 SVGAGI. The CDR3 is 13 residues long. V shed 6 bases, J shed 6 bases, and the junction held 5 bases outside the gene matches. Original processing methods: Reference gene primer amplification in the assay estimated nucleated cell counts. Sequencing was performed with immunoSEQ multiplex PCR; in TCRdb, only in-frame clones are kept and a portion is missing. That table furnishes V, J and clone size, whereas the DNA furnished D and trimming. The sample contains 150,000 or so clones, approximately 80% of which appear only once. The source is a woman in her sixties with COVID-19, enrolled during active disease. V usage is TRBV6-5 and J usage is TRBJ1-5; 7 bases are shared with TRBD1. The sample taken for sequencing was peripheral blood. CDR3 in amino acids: CASRTGEAQPQHF. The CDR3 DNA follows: TGTGCCAGCAGAACAGGGGAAGCTCAGCCCCAGCATTTT.